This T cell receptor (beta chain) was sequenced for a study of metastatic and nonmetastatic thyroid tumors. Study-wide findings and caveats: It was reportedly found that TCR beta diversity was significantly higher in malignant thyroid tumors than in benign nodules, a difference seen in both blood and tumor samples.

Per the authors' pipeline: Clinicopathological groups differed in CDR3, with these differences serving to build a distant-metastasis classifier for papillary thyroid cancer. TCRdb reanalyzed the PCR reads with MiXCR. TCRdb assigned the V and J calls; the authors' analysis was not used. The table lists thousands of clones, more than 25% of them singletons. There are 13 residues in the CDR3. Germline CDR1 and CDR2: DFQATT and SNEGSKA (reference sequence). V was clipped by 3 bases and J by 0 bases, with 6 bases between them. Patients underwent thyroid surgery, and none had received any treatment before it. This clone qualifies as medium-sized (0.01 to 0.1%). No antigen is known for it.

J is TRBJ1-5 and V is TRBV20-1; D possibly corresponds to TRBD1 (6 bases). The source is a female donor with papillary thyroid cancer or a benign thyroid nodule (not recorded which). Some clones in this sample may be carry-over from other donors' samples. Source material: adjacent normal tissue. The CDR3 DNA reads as TGCAGTGCTAGGGGACATAGCAATCAGCCCCAGCATTTT. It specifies CSARGHSNQPQHF.